This T cell receptor beta chain was sequenced during a study of shared clonotypes between healthy human individuals. This CDR3 spans 15 amino acids. V gave up 3 bases and J gave up 1 base, with 12 bases separating them. Germline values: CDR1 ENHRY, CDR2 SYGVKD. Data came from immunoSEQ multiplex PCR; TCRdb stores just in-frame clones and leaves some out. The table has about 520,000 clones, about 84% seen once; the top ten hold roughly 13%. The sequenced sample consisted of PBMCs. V usage is TRBV10-3 and J usage is TRBJ1-1; no clear D gene. This TCR came from a woman aged 40 to 50 in good health. Some clones in this sample may be carry-over from other donors' samples. CDR3 nucleotide sequence: TGTGCCATCAGTGACCCGGAACAGCCGAACACTGAAGCTTTCTTT. This gives the protein CAISDPEQPNTEAFF.